What follows are 3 T cell receptor beta chains derived from one specimen sequenced in a study of beta chain features in type 1 diabetes. Expressed TCRB transcripts got sequenced, as all isolated RNA was reverse transcribed. Libraries were prepared by immunoSEQ multiplex PCR; TCRdb keeps only in-frame clonotypes and omits some of them. The table records just over 150,000 clones, around 10% of them present only once. The sample taken for sequencing was central memory CD4+ T cells from blood. The source of these receptors is a man aged 18 to 29 in good health.

This clone was seen repeatedly, ten times or more. V usage is TRBV28 and J usage is TRBJ1-2; D gene ambiguous. The CDR3 covers 11 residues. The germline CDR1 and CDR2 sequences are MDHEN and SYDVKM. V gave up 7 bases and J gave up 6 bases, with 9 bases separating them. CDR3 loop: CASMNLNGYTF. CDR3 bases: TGTGCCAGCATGAATCTGAATGGCTACACCTTC.

This clone has more than one count but fewer than ten. This chain uses TRBV6-5 with TRBJ1-2; D not certain. The CDR3 length is 13 residues. Germline assignment: CDR1 MNHEY and CDR2 SVGAGI. Between the trimmed V and J ends, which lost 6 bases and 1 base, there was a span of 9 bases. CDR3 protein: CASRYRNNYGYTF. The CDR3 nucleotides are TGTGCCAGCAGATACCGGAATAACTATGGCTACACCTTC.

This chain joins TRBV29-1 and TRBJ1-4; TRBD1 agrees at 9 bases. J gave up 7 bases and V 7 bases, and 7 bases lay outside the gene matches. The CDR3 contains 13 residues. Germline V gene sequence: CDR1 SQVTM, CDR2 ANQGSEA. The CDR3 is CSARTGAGEKLFF. The DNA of the CDR3 is TGCAGCGCCCGGACAGGGGCGGGTGAAAAACTGTTTTTT.